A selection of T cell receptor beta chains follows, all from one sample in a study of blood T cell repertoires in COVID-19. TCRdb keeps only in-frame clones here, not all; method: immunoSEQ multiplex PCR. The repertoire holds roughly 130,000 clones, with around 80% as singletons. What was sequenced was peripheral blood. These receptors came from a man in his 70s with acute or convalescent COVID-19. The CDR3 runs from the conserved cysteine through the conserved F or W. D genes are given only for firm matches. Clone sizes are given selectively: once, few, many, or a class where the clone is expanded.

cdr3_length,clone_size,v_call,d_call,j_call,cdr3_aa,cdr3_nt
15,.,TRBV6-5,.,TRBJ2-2,CASSYYRGSTGELFF,TGTGCCAGCAGTTACTACCGGGGGAGCACCGGGGAGCTGTTTTTT
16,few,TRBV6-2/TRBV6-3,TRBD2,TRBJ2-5,CASSLESGGYQETQYF,TGTGCCAGCAGTCTAGAGAGCGGGGGATACCAAGAGACCCAGTACTTC
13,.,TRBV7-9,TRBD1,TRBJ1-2,CASSTTGGYGYTF,TGTGCCAGCAGCACGACAGGGGGCTATGGCTACACCTTC
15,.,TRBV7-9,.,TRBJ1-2,CASSSTGGGEAGYTF,TGTGCCAGCAGCTCCACTGGCGGGGGAGAGGCGGGCTACACCTTC
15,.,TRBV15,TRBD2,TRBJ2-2,CATSTTSGVIGELFF,TGTGCCACCAGCACGACTAGCGGGGTAATCGGGGAGCTGTTTTTT
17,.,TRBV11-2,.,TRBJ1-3,CASSPFGAGRTGNTIYF,TGTGCCAGCAGCCCCTTTGGGGCGGGAAGGACTGGAAACACCATATATTTT
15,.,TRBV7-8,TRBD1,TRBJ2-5,CASSRDRGLGETQYF,TGTGCCAGCAGCCGAGACAGGGGTTTAGGAGAGACCCAGTACTTC
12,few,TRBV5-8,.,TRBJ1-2,CASSLAPGVAAF,TGTGCCAGCAGCTTGGCCCCCGGGGTCGCCGCCTTC
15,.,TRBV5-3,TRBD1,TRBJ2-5,CARARQGLLQETQYF,TGTGCCAGAGCTCGACAGGGCCTTTTACAAGAGACCCAGTACTTC
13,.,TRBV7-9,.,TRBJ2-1,CASSLKLNNEQFF,TGTGCCAGCAGCTTAAAATTAAACAATGAGCAGTTCTTC
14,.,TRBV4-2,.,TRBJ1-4,CASSSAGVDEKLFF,TGTGCCAGCAGCAGCGCAGGGGTTGATGAAAAACTGTTTTTT
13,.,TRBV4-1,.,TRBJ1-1,CASSIQLNTEAFF,TGCGCCAGCAGCATTCAGTTGAACACTGAAGCTTTCTTT
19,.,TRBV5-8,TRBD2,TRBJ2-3,CASRTGTTIPVRSTDTQYF,TGTGCCAGCAGGACCGGGACTACGATACCTGTGAGAAGCACAGATACGCAGTATTTT
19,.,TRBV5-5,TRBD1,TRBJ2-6,CASSSIPGQGASGANVLTF,TGTGCCAGCAGCTCCATTCCGGGACAGGGGGCGTCTGGGGCCAACGTCCTGACTTTC